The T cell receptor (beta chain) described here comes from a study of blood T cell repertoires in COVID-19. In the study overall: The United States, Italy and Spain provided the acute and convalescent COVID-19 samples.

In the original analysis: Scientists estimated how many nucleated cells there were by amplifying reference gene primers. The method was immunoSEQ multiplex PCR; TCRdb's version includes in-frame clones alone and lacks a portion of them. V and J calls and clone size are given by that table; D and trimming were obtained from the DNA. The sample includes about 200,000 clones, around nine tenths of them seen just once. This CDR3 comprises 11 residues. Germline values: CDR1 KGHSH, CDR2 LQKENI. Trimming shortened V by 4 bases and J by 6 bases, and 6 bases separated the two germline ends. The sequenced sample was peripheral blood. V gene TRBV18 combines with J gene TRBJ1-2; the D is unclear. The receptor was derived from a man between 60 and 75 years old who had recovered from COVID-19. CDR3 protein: CASSRGDGYTF. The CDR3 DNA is TGTGCCAGCTCACGCGGGGATGGCTACACCTTC.